A selection of T cell receptor beta chains follows, all from one sample in a study of Graves' ophthalmopathy and Graves' hyperthyroidism. One entry per CDR3 protein results from TCRdb running MiXCR on the multiplex PCR reads. The repertoire has around 1,000,000 distinct CDR3 sequences, less than 45% of them found once; the top ten carry 11%. The sample taken for sequencing was peripheral blood or thyroid tissue (not recorded which). The receptors were sampled from an adult man with Graves' hyperthyroidism. The CDR3 runs from the conserved cysteine through the conserved F or W. D genes are given only for firm matches. Expanded clones get a size class; other rows say once, few or many, or leave the size out.

j_gene | d_gene | abundance | v_gene | CDR3aa | CDR3nt
TRBJ1-5 | . | few | TRBV7-8 | CASKRGGYNQPQHF | TGTGCCAGCAAAAGAGGGGGGTACAATCAGCCCCAGCATTTT
TRBJ1-6 | TRBD1 | few | TRBV5-8 | CASSSGTGERNSPLHF | TGTGCCAGCAGCTCCGGGACAGGGGAACGTAATTCACCCCTCCACTTT
TRBJ2-7 | . | many | TRBV6-6 | CASEGRDRGYEQYF | TGTGCCAGCGAGGGGCGGGACCGTGGCTACGAGCAGTACTTC
TRBJ1-6 | TRBD1 | many | TRBV25-1 | CASSGQGYNNSPLHF | TGTGCCAGCAGTGGACAGGGGTATAATAATTCACCCCTCCACTTT
TRBJ1-2 | . | many | TRBV7-9 | CASSSGTTLSGYTF | TGTGCCAGCAGCTCCGGGACAACCCTATCTGGCTACACCTTC
TRBJ1-1 | . | many | TRBV9 | CASSVKPNTEAFF | TGTGCCAGCAGCGTAAAGCCGAACACTGAAGCTTTCTTT
TRBJ1-1 | . | few | TRBV10-3 | CAISAGGYTEAFF | TGTGCCATCAGTGCCGGGGGATACACTGAAGCTTTCTTT
TRBJ2-7 | . | once | TRBV20-1 | CSAGEQVSYEQYF | TGCAGTGCAGGGGAGCAGGTATCCTACGAGCAGTACTTC
TRBJ1-2 | . | few | TRBV20-1 | CSAIGGRQSNGYTF | TGCAGTGCCATAGGAGGGCGCCAATCGAATGGCTACACCTTC
TRBJ1-5 | TRBD1 | few | TRBV6-2/TRBV6-3 | CASRDRDTSNQPQHF | TGTGCCAGCAGGGACAGGGATACAAGCAATCAGCCCCAGCATTTT
TRBJ1-2 | . | . | TRBV27 | CASRRDGTNYGYTF | TGTGCCAGCCGTCGCGACGGGACAAACTATGGCTACACCTTC
TRBJ2-7 | TRBD1 | few | TRBV12-3/TRBV12-4 | CASSFAGTGGYEQYF | TGTGCCAGCAGCTTTGCCGGGACAGGGGGCTACGAGCAGTACTTC
TRBJ1-1 | . | many | TRBV4-1 | CASSPQGWTEAFF | TGCGCCAGCAGCCCTCAGGGTTGGACTGAAGCTTTCTTT
TRBJ2-7 | . | few | TRBV7-9 | CASSSGRRWLYEQYF | TGTGCCAGCAGCTCCGGTCGGCGGTGGCTCTACGAGCAGTACTTC
TRBJ1-1 | TRBD1 | few | TRBV20-1 | CSAPDRAGGTEAFF | TGCAGTGCCCCCGATCGGGCAGGGGGCACTGAAGCTTTCTTT
TRBJ1-1 | TRBD1 | many | TRBV15 | CATSRRIQGDTEAFF | TGTGCCACCAGCAGGAGGATACAGGGGGACACTGAAGCTTTCTTT
TRBJ2-2 | . | . | TRBV2 | CASSETRGELFF | TGTGCCAGCAGTGAAACCCGCGGGGAGCTGTTTTTT
TRBJ1-6 | TRBD1 | . | TRBV2 | CASGEVGQVLNSPLHF | TGTGCCAGCGGGGAGGTTGGACAGGTGCTTAATTCACCCCTCCACTTT
TRBJ2-5 | TRBD2 | few | TRBV20-1 | CSARLAGGPGETQYF | TGCAGTGCTAGACTAGCGGGAGGGCCGGGCGAGACCCAGTACTTC
TRBJ2-7 | . | many | TRBV20-1 | CSAPLEPEQYF | TGCAGTGCGCCGTTAGAACCCGAGCAGTACTTC
TRBJ2-7 | . | many | TRBV29-1 | CSVNLGHEQYF | TGCAGCGTCAATCTCGGGCACGAGCAGTACTTC
TRBJ1-2 | . | many | TRBV29-1 | CSVESVGFGGYTF | TGCAGCGTTGAATCAGTAGGGTTCGGTGGCTACACCTTC
TRBJ1-2 | . | . | TRBV28 | CASRRGRSSNAGYTF | TGTGCCAGCAGGAGGGGCCGGTCCTCTAATGCGGGCTACACCTTC
TRBJ1-2 | . | few | TRBV20-1 | CSARGTASRYGYTF | TGCAGTGCTAGAGGGACAGCCTCACGGTATGGCTACACCTTC
TRBJ2-3 | TRBD1 | few | TRBV2 | CASTRDSPLGGTQYF | TGTGCCAGCACCCGGGACAGCCCTTTGGGTGGTACGCAGTATTTT
TRBJ1-2 | . | . | TRBV5-6 | CASSFAVGGYTF | TGTGCCAGCAGCTTCGCGGTTGGCGGCTACACCTTC
TRBJ1-4 | . | . | TRBV25-1 | CASSFYICSARARAGKLFF | .
TRBJ1-1 | TRBD1 | many | TRBV10-3 | CAISERTGTNRRLNTEAFF | TGTGCCATCAGTGAGAGGACAGGGACCAACCGAAGATTGAACACTGAAGCTTTCTTT
TRBJ1-6 | TRBD1 | . | TRBV7-2 | CASSPGQAFSPLHF | TGTGCCAGCAGCCCGGGACAGGCATTTTCACCCCTCCACTTT
TRBJ1-1 | . | many | TRBV5-1 | CASSPAAGRSEAFF | TGCGCCAGCAGCCCCGCCGCGGGGAGGTCTGAAGCTTTCTTT
TRBJ2-7 | . | many | TRBV24-1 | CATSDTGAYEQYF | TGTGCCACCAGTGATACCGGGGCGTACGAGCAGTACTTC
TRBJ2-2 | TRBD2 | once | TRBV12-3/TRBV12-4 | CASRPRTSPTGELFF | TGTGCCAGCAGACCTAGGACTAGCCCTACCGGGGAGCTGTTTTTT